This TCR beta chain was identified during a study of resident and recirculating memory T cells in vitiligo. As concerns this clone: Its specificity is unknown.

Study-level points and caveats: No single dominant TCR clone appeared; lesion clonality varied.

The CDR3 is 16 amino acids. Germline V gene lookup returns CDR1 SQVTM and CDR2 ANQGSEA. Unmatched junction bases numbered 10, after V lost 6 bases and J lost 1 base. Sequencing was performed with immunoSEQ multiplex PCR; in TCRdb, only in-frame clones are kept and a portion is missing. The sample lists approximately 69,000 clones, approximately 90% seen once, with just under 5% in the top ten. The chain joins TRBV29-1 to TRBJ2-1, with TRBD1 identical over 9 bases. This TCR derives from a male donor with vitiligo. The sequencing sample was made of blood. For the CDR3, the DNA is TGCAGCGTACAGGGGGCCCCTTATTCTTCCTACAATGAGCAGTTCTTC. As protein: CSVQGAPYSSYNEQFF.